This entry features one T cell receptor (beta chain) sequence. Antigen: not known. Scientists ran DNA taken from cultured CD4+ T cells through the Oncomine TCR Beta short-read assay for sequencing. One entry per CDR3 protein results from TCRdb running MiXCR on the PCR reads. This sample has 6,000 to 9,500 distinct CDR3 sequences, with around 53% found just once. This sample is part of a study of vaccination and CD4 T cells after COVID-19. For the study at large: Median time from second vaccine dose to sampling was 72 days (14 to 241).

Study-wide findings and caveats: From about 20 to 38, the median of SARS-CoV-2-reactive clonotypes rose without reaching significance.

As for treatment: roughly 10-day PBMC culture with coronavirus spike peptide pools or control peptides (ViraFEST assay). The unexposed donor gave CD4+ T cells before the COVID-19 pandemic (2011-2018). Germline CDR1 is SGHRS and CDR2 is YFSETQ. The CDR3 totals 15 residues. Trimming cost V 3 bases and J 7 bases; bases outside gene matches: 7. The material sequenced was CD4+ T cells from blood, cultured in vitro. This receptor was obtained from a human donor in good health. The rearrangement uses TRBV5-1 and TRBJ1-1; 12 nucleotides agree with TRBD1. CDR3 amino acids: CASSSTGTGGFEAFF. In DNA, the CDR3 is TGCGCCAGCAGCTCGACCGGGACAGGGGGCTTTGAAGCTTTCTTT.